These 8 T cell receptor beta chains were all obtained from the same sample, sequenced in a study of blood T cell repertoires in COVID-19. TCRdb's table, derived via immunoSEQ multiplex PCR, lists solely in-frame clones and lacks some. The repertoire holds 300,000 to 350,000 clones, with more than 75% as singletons. The material sequenced was PBMCs or T cells enriched from blood (not recorded which). The receptors come from a woman in her thirties who had recovered from COVID-19.

The genes are TRBV6-5 and TRBJ2-2, with D tentatively TRBD1 (6 bases). Germline loops: CDR1 MNHEY, CDR2 SVGAGI. The CDR3 totals 14 residues. V was clipped by 6 bases and J by 3 bases, with 11 bases between them. The CDR3 bases are TGTGCCAGCAGACCTACAGGGTACACCGGGGAGCTGTTTTTT. Its protein is CASRPTGYTGELFF.

The V gene is TRBV29-1, the J gene TRBJ1-2; D is unresolved. V was clipped by 6 bases and J by 3 bases, with 11 bases between them. Looked up from germline, CDR1 is SQVTM and CDR2 is ANQGSEA. The CDR3 covers 12 residues. CDR3 amino acids: CSVPGQDYGYTF. DNA of the CDR3: TGCAGCGTGCCTGGGCAGGACTATGGCTACACCTTC.

The J gene is TRBJ1-5, the V gene TRBV6-1; 10 bases align to TRBD1. Trimming cost V 3 bases and J 7 bases; bases outside gene matches: 3. Germline V CDR1 and CDR2: MNHNS, SASEGT. This CDR3 spans 14 amino acids. CDR3 amino acids: CASSEDRGRQPQHF. The CDR3 DNA reads TGTGCCAGCAGTGAGGACAGGGGGAGGCAGCCCCAGCATTTT.

The chain combines TRBV30 with TRBJ1-1; D perhaps matches TRBD1 (6 bases). V was shortened by 3 bases and J by 6 bases, with 17 bases between the two germline ends. The length of the CDR3 is 14 residues. CDR1 GTSNPN and CDR2 SVGIG come from the germline V gene (reference sequence). CDR3 sequence (DNA): TGTGCCTGGAGAATCCTGGGGACACCCTCTGAAGCTTTCTTT. It yields the protein CAWRILGTPSEAFF.

V is TRBV12-5 and J is TRBJ1-1; D perhaps matches TRBD1 (5 bases). The germline V and J ends were trimmed by 8 bases and 4 bases, with 11 bases remaining between them. The germline gives CDR1 LGHNT, CDR2 FRNRAP. CDR3 length: 12 amino acids. The CDR3 spells CASQGERTEAFF. CDR3 in DNA: TGTGCTAGTCAGGGCGAACGCACTGAAGCTTTCTTT.

This clone showed up just a few times. The chain combines TRBV7-9 with TRBJ2-2, with no clear D. Trimming removed 3 bases from V and 4 bases from J, with 6 bases in between. The CDR3 length is 13 residues. Germline CDR1 and CDR2: SEHNR and FQNEAQ (reference sequence). The CDR3 DNA sequence: TGTGCCAGCAGCTTTACAGCCACCGGGGAGCTGTTTTTT. Its protein is CASSFTATGELFF.

This chain links TRBV6-6 with TRBJ2-5, with TRBD1 identical over 10 bases. This CDR3 is built from 14 residues. The germline CDR1 and CDR2 sequences are MNHNY and SVGAGI (reference sequence). J gave up 5 bases and V 7 bases, and 7 bases lay outside the gene matches. The CDR3 bases are TGTGCCAGCACTAGGGACAGGGGATTGGAGACCCAGTACTTC. Its protein product is CASTRDRGLETQYF.

This chain links TRBV10-3 with TRBJ2-2, with D perhaps TRBD2 (6 bases). Germline CDR1 and CDR2: ENHRY and SYGVKD. This CDR3 comprises 16 residues. The V gene lost 3 bases and the J gene lost 5 bases, with 16 bases spanning the gap. The CDR3 DNA follows: TGTGCCATCAGTGAAAGACTAGACGGTCGGACCGGGGAGCTGTTTTTT. It translates to CAISERLDGRTGELFF.